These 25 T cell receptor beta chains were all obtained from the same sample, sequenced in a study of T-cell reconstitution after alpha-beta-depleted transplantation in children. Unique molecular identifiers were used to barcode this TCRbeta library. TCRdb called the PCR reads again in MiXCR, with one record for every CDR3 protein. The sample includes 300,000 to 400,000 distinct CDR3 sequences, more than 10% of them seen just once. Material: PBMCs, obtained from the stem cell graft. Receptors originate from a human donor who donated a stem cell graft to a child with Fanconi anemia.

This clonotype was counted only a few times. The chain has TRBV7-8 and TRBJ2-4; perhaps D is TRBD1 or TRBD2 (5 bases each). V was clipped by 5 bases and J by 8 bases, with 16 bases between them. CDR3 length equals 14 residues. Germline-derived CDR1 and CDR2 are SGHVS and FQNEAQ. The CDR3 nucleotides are TGTGCCAGCAGCCCAGTGGTTGGGGGACACATTCAGTACTTC. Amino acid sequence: CASSPVVGGHIQYF.

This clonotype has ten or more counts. The DNA of the CDR3 is TGCGCCAGCAGCCTAGGGAGTCTTCAAACAGATACGCAGTATTTT. Translated: CASSLGSLQTDTQYF. The chain has TRBV5-1 and TRBJ2-3; possible D gene TRBD2, 5 bases. V lost 4 bases to trimming and J lost 3 bases, with 15 bases between them. Germline CDR1 SGHRS, CDR2 YFSETQ. The CDR3 extends over 15 amino acids. The entire variable domain, with the rest obtained from reference TRBV5-1 and TRBJ2-3, is as follows: KAGVTQTPRYLIKTRGQQVTLSCSPISGHRSVSWYQQTPGQGLQFLFEYFSETQRNKGNFPGRFSGRQFSNSRSEMNVSTLELGDSALYLCASSLGSLQTDTQYFGPGTRLTVL.

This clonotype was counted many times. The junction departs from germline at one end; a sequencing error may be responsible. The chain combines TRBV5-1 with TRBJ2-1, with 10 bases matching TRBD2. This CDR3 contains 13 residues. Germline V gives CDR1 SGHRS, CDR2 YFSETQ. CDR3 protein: CASSLEPSGGPLF. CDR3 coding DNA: TGCGCCAGCAGCTTGGAGCCTAGCGGGGGACCTCTTTTC.

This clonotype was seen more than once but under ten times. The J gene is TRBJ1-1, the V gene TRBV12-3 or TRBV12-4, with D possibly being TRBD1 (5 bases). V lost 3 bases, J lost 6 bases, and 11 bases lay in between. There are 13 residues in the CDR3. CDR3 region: CASSFAGVPEAFF. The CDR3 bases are TGTGCCAGCAGTTTTGCGGGGGTCCCTGAAGCTTTCTTT.

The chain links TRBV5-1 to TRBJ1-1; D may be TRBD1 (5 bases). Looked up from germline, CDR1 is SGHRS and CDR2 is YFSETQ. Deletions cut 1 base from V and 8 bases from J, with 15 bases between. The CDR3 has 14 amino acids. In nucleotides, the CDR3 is TGCGCCAGCAGCTTGTTGGTGGCAGGGCCCGAAGCTTTCTTT. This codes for CASSLLVAGPEAFF.

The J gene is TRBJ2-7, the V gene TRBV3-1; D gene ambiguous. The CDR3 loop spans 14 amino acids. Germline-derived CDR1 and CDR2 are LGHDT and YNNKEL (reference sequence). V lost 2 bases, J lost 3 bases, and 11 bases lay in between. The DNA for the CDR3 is TGTGCCAGCAGCCAACTCGGACGACACTACGAGCAGTACTTC. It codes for CASSQLGRHYEQYF.

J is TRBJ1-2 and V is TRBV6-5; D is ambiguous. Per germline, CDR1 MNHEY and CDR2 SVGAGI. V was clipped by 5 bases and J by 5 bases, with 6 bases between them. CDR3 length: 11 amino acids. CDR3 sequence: CASSDLYGYTF. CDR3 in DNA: TGTGCCAGCAGTGACCTATATGGCTACACCTTC.

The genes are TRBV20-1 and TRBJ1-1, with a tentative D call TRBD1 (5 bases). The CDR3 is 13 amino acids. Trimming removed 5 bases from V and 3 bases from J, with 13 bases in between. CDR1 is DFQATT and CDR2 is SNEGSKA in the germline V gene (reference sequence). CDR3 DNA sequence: TGCAGTGCTCAAATGGGGCTTTACACTGAAGCTTTCTTT. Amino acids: CSAQMGLYTEAFF.

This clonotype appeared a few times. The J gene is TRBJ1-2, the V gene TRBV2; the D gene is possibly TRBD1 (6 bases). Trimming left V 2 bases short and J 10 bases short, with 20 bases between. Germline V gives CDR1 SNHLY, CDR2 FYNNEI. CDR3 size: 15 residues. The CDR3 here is CASSERSEGDPYYTF. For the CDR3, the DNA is TGTGCCAGCAGTGAACGATCAGAGGGGGATCCCTACTACACCTTC.

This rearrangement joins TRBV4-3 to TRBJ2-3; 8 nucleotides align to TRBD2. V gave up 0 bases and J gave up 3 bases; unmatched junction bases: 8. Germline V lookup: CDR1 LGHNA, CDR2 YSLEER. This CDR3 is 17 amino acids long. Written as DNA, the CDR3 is TGCGCCAGCAGCCAAGATCATCTAGCGGGCTGGACAGATACGCAGTATTTT. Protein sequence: CASSQDHLAGWTDTQYF.

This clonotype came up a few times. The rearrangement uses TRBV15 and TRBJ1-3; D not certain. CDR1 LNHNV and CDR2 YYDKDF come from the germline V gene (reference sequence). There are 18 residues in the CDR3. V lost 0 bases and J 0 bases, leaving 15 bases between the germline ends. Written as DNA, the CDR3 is TGTGCCACCAGCAGAGATCTAGGCCAGGTCAGCTCTGGAAACACCATATATTTT. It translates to CATSRDLGQVSSGNTIYF. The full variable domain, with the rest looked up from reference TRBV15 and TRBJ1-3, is DAMVIQNPRYQVTQFGKPVTLSCSQTLNHNVMYWYQQKSSQAPKLLFHYYDKDFNNEADTPDNFQSRRPNTSFCFLDIRSPGLGDTAMYLCATSRDLGQVSSGNTIYFGEGSWLTVV.

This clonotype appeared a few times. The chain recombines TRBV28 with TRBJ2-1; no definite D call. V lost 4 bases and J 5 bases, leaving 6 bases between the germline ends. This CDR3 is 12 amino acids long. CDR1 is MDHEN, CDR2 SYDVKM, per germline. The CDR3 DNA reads TGTGCCAGCAGTTCCAGAGACAATGAGCAGTTCTTC. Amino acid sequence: CASSSRDNEQFF.

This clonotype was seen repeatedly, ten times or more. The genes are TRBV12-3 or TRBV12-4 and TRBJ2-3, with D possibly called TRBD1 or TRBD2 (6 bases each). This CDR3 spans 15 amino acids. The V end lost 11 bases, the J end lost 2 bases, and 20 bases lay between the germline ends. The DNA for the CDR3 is TGTGCCTCCGTCCCAAGGAGGGGGGCCACAGATACGCAGTATTTT. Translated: CASVPRRGATDTQYF.

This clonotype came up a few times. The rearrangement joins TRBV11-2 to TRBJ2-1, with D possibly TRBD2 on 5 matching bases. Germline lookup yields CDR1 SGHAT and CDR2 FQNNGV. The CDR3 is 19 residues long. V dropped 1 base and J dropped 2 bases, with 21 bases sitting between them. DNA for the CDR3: TGTGCCAGCAGCTTAGGGGCGGGCGACATTCGGGCTGCCTACAATGAGCAGTTCTTC. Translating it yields CASSLGAGDIRAAYNEQFF.

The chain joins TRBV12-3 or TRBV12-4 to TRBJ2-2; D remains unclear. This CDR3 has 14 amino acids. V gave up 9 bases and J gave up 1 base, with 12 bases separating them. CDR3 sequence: CASTLGVNTGELFF. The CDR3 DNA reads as TGTGCCAGTACCCTTGGGGTGAACACCGGGGAGCTGTTTTTT.

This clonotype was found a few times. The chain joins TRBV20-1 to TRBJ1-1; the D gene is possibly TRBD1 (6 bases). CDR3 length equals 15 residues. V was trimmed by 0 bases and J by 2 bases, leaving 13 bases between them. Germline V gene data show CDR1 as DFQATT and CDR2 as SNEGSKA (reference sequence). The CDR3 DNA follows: TGCAGTGCTAGAGATGGGGCAGGGGTAAACACTGAAGCTTTCTTT. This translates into CSARDGAGVNTEAFF.

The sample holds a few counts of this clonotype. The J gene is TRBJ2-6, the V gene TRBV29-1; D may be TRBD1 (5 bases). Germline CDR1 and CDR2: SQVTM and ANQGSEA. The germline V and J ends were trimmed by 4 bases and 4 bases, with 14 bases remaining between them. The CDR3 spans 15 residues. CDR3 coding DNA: TGCAGCGTTGTAGGGGCCCCAAGCGGGGCCAACGTCCTGACTTTC. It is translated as CSVVGAPSGANVLTF.

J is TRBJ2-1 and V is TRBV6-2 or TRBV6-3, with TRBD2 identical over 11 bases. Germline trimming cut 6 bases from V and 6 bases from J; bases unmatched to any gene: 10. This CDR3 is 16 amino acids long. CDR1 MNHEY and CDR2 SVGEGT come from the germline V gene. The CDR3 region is CASRALAGGHRNEQFF. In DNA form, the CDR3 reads TGTGCCAGCAGGGCTTTAGCGGGGGGGCATCGCAATGAGCAGTTCTTC.

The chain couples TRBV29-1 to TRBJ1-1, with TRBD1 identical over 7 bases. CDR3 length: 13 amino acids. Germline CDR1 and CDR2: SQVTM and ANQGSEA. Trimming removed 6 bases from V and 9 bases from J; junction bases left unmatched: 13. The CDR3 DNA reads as TGCAGCGTCACAGGGACAGACAATTTTAAAGCTTTCTTT. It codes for CSVTGTDNFKAFF. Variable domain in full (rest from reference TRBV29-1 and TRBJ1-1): SAVISQKPSRDICQRGTSLTIQCQVDSQVTMMFWYRQQPGQSLTLIATANQGSEATYESGFVIDKFPISRPNLTFSTLTVSNMSPEDSSIYLCSVTGTDNFKAFFGQGTRLTVV.

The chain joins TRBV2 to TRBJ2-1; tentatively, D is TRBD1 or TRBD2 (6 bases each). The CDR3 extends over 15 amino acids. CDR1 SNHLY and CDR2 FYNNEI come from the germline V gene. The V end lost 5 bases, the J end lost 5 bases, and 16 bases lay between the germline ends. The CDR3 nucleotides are TGTGCCAGCAGTCGACAGGTAGCGGCCGACAATGAGCAGTTCTTC. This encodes CASSRQVAADNEQFF.

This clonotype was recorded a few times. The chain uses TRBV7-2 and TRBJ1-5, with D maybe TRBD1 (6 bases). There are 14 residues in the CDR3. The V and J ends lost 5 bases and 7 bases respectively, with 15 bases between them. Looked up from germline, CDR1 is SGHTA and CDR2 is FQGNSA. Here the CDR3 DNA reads TGTGCCAGCAGCCTACAACAGGGTCAACAGCCCCAGCATTTT. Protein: CASSLQQGQQPQHF.

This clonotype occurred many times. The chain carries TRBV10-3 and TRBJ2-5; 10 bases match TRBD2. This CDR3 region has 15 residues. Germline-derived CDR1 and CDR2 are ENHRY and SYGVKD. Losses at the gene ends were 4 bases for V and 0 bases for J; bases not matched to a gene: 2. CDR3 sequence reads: CAISGTSGYQETQYF. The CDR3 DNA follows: TGTGCCATCAGTGGGACTAGCGGTTACCAAGAGACCCAGTACTTC.

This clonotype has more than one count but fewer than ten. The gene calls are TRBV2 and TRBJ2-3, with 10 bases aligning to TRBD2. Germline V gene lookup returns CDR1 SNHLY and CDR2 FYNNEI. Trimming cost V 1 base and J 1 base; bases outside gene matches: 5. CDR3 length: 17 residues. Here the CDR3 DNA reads TGTGCCAGCAGTGAAGGGACCCTAGCGGGGGGCACAGATACGCAGTATTTT. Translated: CASSEGTLAGGTDTQYF.

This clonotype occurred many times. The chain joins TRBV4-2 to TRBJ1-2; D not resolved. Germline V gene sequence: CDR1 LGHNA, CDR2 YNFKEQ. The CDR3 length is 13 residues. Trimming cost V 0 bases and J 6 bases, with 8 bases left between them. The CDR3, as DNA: TGTGCCAGCAGCCAAGATAGGCGCGATGGCTACACCTTC. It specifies CASSQDRRDGYTF.

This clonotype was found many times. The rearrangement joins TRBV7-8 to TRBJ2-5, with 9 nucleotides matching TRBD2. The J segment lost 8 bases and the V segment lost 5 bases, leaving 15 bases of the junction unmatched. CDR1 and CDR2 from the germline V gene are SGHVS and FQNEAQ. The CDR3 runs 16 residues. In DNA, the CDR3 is TGTGCCAGCAGCCCCCAAGGCGGGGGGGCTCTTTATACCCAGTACTTC. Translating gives CASSPQGGGALYTQYF.